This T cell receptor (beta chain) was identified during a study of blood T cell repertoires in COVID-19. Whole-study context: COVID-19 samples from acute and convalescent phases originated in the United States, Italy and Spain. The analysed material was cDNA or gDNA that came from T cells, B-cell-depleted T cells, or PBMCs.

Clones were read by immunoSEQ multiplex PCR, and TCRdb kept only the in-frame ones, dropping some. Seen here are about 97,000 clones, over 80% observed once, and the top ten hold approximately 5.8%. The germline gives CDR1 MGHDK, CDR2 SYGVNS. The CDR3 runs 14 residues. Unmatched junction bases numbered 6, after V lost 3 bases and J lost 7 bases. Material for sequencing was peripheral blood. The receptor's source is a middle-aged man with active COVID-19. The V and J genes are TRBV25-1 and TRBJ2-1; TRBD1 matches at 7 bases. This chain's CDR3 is CASSEYRGLNEQFF. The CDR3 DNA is TGTGCCAGCAGTGAGTACAGGGGTTTAAATGAGCAGTTCTTC.